The entry below gives a single T cell receptor beta chain sequence along with its context. Per the study methods: Researchers report that nucleated cell counts were estimated from reference gene primer amplification. Some clones are missing from TCRdb's copy, which holds only in-frame ones; the method was immunoSEQ multiplex PCR. Clonal size and the V and J genes are those of that table, whereas D and trimming came from the DNA. This table holds some 220,000 clones, around 80% found once. This specimen comes from a study of blood T cell repertoires in COVID-19. The overall study: Both acute and convalescent COVID-19 samples were obtained from the United States, Italy and Spain. T cells, B-cell-depleted T cells, or PBMCs provided the cDNA or gDNA that served as material.

This receptor was obtained from a woman aged 80 or older with active or convalescent COVID-19. Sequencing was carried out using peripheral blood.

Here the CDR3 DNA reads TGTGCCAGCAGCGCACTAAGCTATTCTGGAAACACCATATATTTT. Protein product: CASSALSYSGNTIYF. This sequence joins TRBV11-2 and TRBJ1-3; D remains unclear. CDR1 is SGHAT and CDR2 is FQNNGV in the germline V gene. This CDR3 is 15 amino acids long. V lost 5 bases to trimming and J lost 1 base, with 12 bases between them.